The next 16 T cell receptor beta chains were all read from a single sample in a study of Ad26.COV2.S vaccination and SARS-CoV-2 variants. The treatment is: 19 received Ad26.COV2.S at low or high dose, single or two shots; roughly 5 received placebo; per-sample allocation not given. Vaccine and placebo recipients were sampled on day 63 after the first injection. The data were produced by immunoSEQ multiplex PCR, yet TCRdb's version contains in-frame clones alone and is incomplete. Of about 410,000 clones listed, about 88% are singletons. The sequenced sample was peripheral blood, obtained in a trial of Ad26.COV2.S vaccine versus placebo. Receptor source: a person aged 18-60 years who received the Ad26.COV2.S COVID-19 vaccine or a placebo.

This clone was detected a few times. The CDR3 DNA reads TGTGCCAGCAGCGTAGCGGTTAGCGGGATCTACGAGCAGTACTTC. It specifies CASSVAVSGIYEQYF. The chain recombines TRBV9 with TRBJ2-7; TRBD2 agrees at 8 bases. This CDR3 spans 15 amino acids. From germline, CDR1 is SGDLS and CDR2 YYNGEE. V was pared by 0 bases and J by 3 bases, with 5 bases of the junction left unmatched. Together with reference TRBV9 and TRBJ2-7, the CDR3 gives the full variable domain: DSGVTQTPKHLITATGQRVTLRCSPRSGDLSVYWYQQSLDQGLQFLIQYYNGEERAKGNILERFSAQQFPDLHSELNLSSLELGDSALYFCASSVAVSGIYEQYFGPGTRLTVT.

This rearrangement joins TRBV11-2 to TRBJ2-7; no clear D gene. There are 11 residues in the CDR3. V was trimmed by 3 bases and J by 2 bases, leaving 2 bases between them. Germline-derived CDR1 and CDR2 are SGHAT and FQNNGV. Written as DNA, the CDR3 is TGTGCCAGCAGCTTCACCTACGAGCAGTACTTC. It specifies CASSFTYEQYF.

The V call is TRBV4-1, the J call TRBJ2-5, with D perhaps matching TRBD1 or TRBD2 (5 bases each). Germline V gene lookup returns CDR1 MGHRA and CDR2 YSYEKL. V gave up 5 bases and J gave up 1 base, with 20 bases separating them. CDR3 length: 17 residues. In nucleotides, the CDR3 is TGCGCCAGCAGCAAAGCCCGCCCCGAGGGGTTCCAAGAGACCCAGTACTTC. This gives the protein CASSKARPEGFQETQYF.

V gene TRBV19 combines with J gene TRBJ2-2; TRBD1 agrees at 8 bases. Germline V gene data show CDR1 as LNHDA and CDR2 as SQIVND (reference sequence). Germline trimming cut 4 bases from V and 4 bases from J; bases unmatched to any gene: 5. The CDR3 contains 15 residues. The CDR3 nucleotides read TGTGCCAGTAGTACAGGGGGCGTTGGCACCGGGGAGCTGTTTTTT. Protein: CASSTGGVGTGELFF.

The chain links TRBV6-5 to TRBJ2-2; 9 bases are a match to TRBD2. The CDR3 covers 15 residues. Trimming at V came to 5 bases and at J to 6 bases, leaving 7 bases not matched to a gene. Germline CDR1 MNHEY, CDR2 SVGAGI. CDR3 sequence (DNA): TGTGCCAGCAGTCCCGGGACTAGCCGTGCCGGGGAGCTGTTTTTT. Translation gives CASSPGTSRAGELFF.

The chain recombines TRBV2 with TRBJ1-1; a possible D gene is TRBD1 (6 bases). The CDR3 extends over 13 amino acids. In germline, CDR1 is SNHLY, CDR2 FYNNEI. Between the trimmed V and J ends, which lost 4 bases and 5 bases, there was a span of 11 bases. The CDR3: CASSGDTGTEAFF. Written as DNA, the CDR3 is TGTGCCAGCAGTGGGGACACGGGAACTGAAGCTTTCTTT.

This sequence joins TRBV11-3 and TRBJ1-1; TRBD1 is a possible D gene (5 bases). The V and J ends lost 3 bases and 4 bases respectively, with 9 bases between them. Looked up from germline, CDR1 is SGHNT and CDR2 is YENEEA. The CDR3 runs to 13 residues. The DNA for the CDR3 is TGTGCCAGCAGCTTGGGGACGGGCACTGAAGCTTTCTTT. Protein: CASSLGTGTEAFF.

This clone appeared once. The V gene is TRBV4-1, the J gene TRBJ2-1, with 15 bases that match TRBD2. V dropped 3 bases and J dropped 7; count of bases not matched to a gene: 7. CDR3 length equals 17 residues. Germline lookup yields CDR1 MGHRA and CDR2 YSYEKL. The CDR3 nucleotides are TGCGCCAGCAGCCAGGGACTAGCGGGAGGCCGCGGGAATGAGCAGTTCTTC. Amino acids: CASSQGLAGGRGNEQFF.

In nucleotides, the CDR3 is TGCGCCAGCAGCCCCCCGGACAGGGGGGCCTACGAGCAGTACTTC. Amino acids: CASSPPDRGAYEQYF. The chain carries TRBV10-1 and TRBJ2-7; 10 bases line up with TRBD1. Germline loops: CDR1 WNHNN, CDR2 SYGVQD (reference sequence). The CDR3 runs 15 residues. V shed 6 bases, J shed 2 bases, and the junction held 7 bases outside the gene matches.

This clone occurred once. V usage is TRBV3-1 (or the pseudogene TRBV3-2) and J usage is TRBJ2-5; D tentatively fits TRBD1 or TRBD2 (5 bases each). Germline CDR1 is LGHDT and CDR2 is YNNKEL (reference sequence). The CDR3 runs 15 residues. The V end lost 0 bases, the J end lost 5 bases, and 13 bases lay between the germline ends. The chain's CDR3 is CASSQEGRGTETQYF. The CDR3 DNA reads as TGTGCCAGCAGCCAAGAGGGACGAGGGACGGAGACCCAGTACTTC.

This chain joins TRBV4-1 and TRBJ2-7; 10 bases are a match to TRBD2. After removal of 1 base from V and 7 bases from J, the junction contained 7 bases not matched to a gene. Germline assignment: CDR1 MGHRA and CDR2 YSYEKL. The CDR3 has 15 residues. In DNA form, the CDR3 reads TGCGCCAGCAGCCAAGCCATAGCGGGAGGACGGGAGCAGTACTTC. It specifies CASSQAIAGGREQYF.

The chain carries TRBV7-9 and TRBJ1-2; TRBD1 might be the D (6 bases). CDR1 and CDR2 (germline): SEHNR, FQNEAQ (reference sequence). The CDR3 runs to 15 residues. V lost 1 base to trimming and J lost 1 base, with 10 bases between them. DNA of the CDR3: TGTGCCAGCAGCTTAGAGGGGGGCAGTAACTATGGCTACACCTTC. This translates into CASSLEGGSNYGYTF.

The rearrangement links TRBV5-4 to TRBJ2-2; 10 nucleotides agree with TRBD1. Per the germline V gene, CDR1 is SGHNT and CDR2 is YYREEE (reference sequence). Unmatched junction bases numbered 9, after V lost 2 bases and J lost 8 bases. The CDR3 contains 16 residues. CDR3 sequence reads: CASSFRDRGRSGELFF. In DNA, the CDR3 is TGTGCCAGCAGCTTCCGGGACAGGGGCCGGTCGGGGGAGCTGTTTTTT.

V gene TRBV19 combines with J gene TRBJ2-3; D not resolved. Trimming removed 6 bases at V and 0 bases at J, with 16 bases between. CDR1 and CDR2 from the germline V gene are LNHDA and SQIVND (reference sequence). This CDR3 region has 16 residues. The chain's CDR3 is CASRWSGRGSTDTQYF. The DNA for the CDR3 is TGTGCCAGTAGATGGTCCGGAAGAGGAAGCACAGATACGCAGTATTTT.

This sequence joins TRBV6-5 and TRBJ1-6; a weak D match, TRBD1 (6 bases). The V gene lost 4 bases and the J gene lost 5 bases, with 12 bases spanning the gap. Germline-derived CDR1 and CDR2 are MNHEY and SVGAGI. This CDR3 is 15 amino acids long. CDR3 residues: CASSSTGADNSPLHF. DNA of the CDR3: TGTGCCAGCAGTTCGACAGGAGCTGATAATTCACCCCTCCACTTT.

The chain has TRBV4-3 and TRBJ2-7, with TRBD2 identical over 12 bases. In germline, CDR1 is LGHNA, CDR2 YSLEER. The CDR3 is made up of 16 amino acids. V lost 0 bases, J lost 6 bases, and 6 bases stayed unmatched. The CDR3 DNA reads TGCGCCAGCAGCCAAGATCTGGGACTAGCGGGTAGCGAGCAGTACTTC. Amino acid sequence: CASSQDLGLAGSEQYF.